This TCR beta chain was recorded in a study of vaccination and CD4 T cells after COVID-19 (dated by TCRdb to between 2022 and 2023). Background on the whole study: Every convalescent patient had a positive nasal swab PCR test for SARS-CoV-2, with mild disease in roughly nine patients and severe disease in one. The convalescent cohort comprised six males and four females, including two Hispanic individuals, seven Caucasians, two Asians and one multiracial person. Two doses of either the Pfizer-BioNTech BNT162b2 vaccine (n=8) or the Moderna mRNA-1273 vaccine (n=2) were administered to participants. Post-COVID blood samples were collected from convalescent patients a median of approximately 100 days after diagnosis, with a range of about 35 to 170 days. The time from the second vaccine dose to post-vaccine blood sampling had a median of roughly 79 days and ranged from roughly 13 to 241 days. Culture stimuli were overlapping spike peptide pools from SARS-CoV-2 and from the common cold coronaviruses HCoV-NL63, HCoV-OC43 and HCoV-229E. In control cultures, a CEFX viral epitope pool was used as positive control, an HIV-1 Nef peptide pool was used as negative control, or no peptide was added. In approximately ten COVID-19 convalescent patients and a few infection-naive healthy vaccine recipients, the spike-specific CD4+ TCR repertoire before mRNA vaccination was compared with the repertoire after mRNA vaccination. The paper's findings and limits, for the study overall: The number of convalescent patients in the study was relatively small, and the study did not examine early timepoints following natural infection. The median count of SARS-CoV-2-reactive clonotypes went up from around 20 after infection to a few dozen after vaccination, although the change was not significant. In convalescent patients, nearly all vaccine-specific clones (304 of 307) were found to be mono-reactive for SARS-CoV-2 spike rather than cross-reactive with common cold coronaviruses. In convalescent patients, a median roughly 87% of post-vaccine SARS-CoV-2-reactive clones were detected only after vaccination, and vaccine-specific priming was suggested by this finding.

Concerning this clonotype itself: Its antigen is currently not known. Nothing much larger sits one base from this clone, and base qualities are not available.

From a lookup of the germline V gene (reference sequence), CDR1 and CDR2 are DFQATT and SNEGSKA. V is reduced by 3 bases and J by 7 bases, leaving a spacing of 12 bases between them. The cysteine opens and the phenylalanine closes a CDR3 of 12 amino acids. Left in the record is the CDR3 DNA by itself, 36 bases read in frame from the first base. This specimen's treatment or condition label, interpreted: 10-day PBMC culture with coronavirus spike peptide pools or control peptides (ViraFEST assay). To expand antigen-specific T cells with peptide pools and then pick out the expanded clonotypes through TCR sequencing, the study relied on the ViraFEST assay. The convalescent patients' positive SARS-CoV-2 PCR tests fell between March and December 2020, which was before the Alpha, Beta and Delta variants emerged in the United States. Over 1.5 million PBMCs per well were cultured in IMDM with roughly 4.8% human AB serum and about 9.2 IU/ml IL-2, plus 10 ug/ml peptide pools. Half of the culture medium was replaced with fresh IL-2-containing medium on days 3 and 7. CD4+ T cells were isolated after approximately eleven days of culture through negative selection using the EasySep CD4+ T cell isolation kit. PBMCs were separated from whole blood using Ficoll-Paque Plus gradient centrifugation and then either used fresh or cryopreserved at -140C. Triplicate wells were generally used for each culture condition.

The library was generated by PCR. DNA from cultured CD4+ T cells underwent TCR sequencing with the Oncomine TCR Beta short-read assay at the Johns Hopkins FTIC core. The QIAamp micro DNA kit was used to extract genomic DNA from the cultured CD4+ T cells. Oncomine TCR Beta libraries from cultured CD4+ T cells were pooled using unique dual indexes and sequenced on an Illumina iSeq 100. Processing in the source paper ran as follows. Non-productive sequences were filtered out, and CDR3s that did not start with C, did not end with F or W, or were shorter than 7 amino acids were discarded. The MANAFEST web application was used to identify antigen-specific clonotypes by comparing peptide-stimulated wells against reference wells and other culture wells. Positive clones required FDR below 0.05, an odds ratio above 5, and productive frequency above 0.1% in at least two of three replicate wells. Clonotypes that were significantly expanded in both SARS-CoV-2 spike wells and at least one common cold coronavirus spike condition were defined as cross-reactive. CDR3 homology was assessed with Levenshtein distances (stringdist) and unrooted phylogenetic trees (ape) in R version 3.6.1. Using fastp trimming at Q25 and MiXCR clonotype assembly, TCRdb reanalyzed the public sequencing data and kept in-frame beta chains. Rows are combined by CDR3 protein, so each entry shows the most common genes and DNA. The V and J calls were determined by TCRdb, not by the authors. This sample lists about 15,000 distinct CDR3 sequences; around 60% were detected once. The top ten hold approximately 19% of the sample.

The receptor was derived from a human donor who had recovered from COVID-19. Sequencing was carried out using CD4+ T cells from blood, cultured in vitro. In this chain, TRBV20-1 is recombined with TRBJ1-1; the D region possibly corresponds to TRBD1 (6 bases align). CDR3 region: CSASPGENEAFF. The DNA sequence is given as TGCAGTGCTAGCCCAGGGGAGAATGAAGCTTTCTTT.